This T cell receptor (beta chain) was found in a study of shared clonotypes between healthy human individuals. The table lists this clone with many counts. CDR3 size: 14 residues. Germline V gene sequence: CDR1 MGHRA, CDR2 YSYEKL. V was trimmed by 3 bases and J by 7 bases, leaving 13 bases between them. Profiled with immunoSEQ multiplex PCR; TCRdb holds only in-frame clones, not every one. The data hold 950,000 to 1,100,000 clones, with about 80% observed a single time. The sample was memory CD4+ T cells sorted from blood. Indicated subset: CD45RA-negative fraction. V gene TRBV4-1 combines with J gene TRBJ1-5; weak D call: TRBD1 (6 bases). The sequence was obtained from a man younger than 35 in good health. CDR3 residues: CASSHPGGRQPQHF. As DNA, the CDR3 is TGCGCCAGCAGCCATCCGGGGGGCCGGCAGCCCCAGCATTTT.